The next 31 T cell receptor beta chains were all read from a single sample in a study of blood T cell repertoires in COVID-19. The protocol was immunoSEQ multiplex PCR, while the TCRdb copy is restricted to in-frame clones and leaves out a portion. The sample holds about 150,000 clones, over 80% seen once. Sequencing was carried out using PBMCs or T cells enriched from blood (not recorded which). The source of these receptors is a woman aged 40 to 49 who had recovered from COVID-19.

In this sample, this clone turned up once. The rearrangement joins TRBV19 to TRBJ2-1, with a tentative D call TRBD2 (5 bases). With 5 bases removed from V and 4 bases from J, the gap between germline ends came to 9 bases. Germline lookup yields CDR1 LNHDA and CDR2 SQIVND (reference sequence). This CDR3 region has 13 residues. The DNA of the CDR3 is TGTGCCAGTAGTTTGGACTTGTACAATGAGCAGTTCTTC. It codes for CASSLDLYNEQFF.

The V call is TRBV4-1, the J call TRBJ2-7; the match to TRBD2 covers 9 bases. Germline V gene data show CDR1 as MGHRA and CDR2 as YSYEKL. This CDR3 comprises 16 residues. V was pared by 0 bases and J by 5 bases, with 8 bases of the junction left unmatched. CDR3 nucleotides: TGCGCCAGCAGCCAAGAAAGCTGGCGGGAGGGCCACGAGCAGTACTTC. Its translation: CASSQESWREGHEQYF.

The chain is built from TRBV18 and TRBJ1-1; D possibly corresponds to TRBD1 (6 bases). Germline assignment: CDR1 KGHSH and CDR2 LQKENI. V was trimmed by 4 bases and J by 4 bases, leaving 13 bases between them. The CDR3 totals 14 residues. The CDR3 nucleotides are TGTGCCAGCTCACGAAACGGGGGGCCCACTGAAGCTTTCTTT. Encoded protein: CASSRNGGPTEAFF.

The J gene is TRBJ1-4, the V gene TRBV19; 7 bases fit TRBD1. V was pared by 1 base and J by 4 bases, with 6 bases of the junction left unmatched. Germline V gene data show CDR1 as LNHDA and CDR2 as SQIVND (reference sequence). The length of the CDR3 is 16 residues. CDR3 sequence (DNA): TGTGCCAGTAGTATAGTGCCGGGACAGCGTAATGAAAAACTGTTTTTT. Its translation is CASSIVPGQRNEKLFF.

The gene calls are TRBV5-8 and TRBJ2-1; 10 bases are shared with TRBD1. This CDR3 has 15 residues. The V gene's germline CDR1 is SGHTS and CDR2 YDEGEE. The J segment lost 4 bases and the V segment lost 2 bases, leaving 3 bases of the junction unmatched. The DNA for the CDR3 is TGTGCCAGCAGCTTCGGGACAGGGGTATACAATGAGCAGTTCTTC. Its protein product is CASSFGTGVYNEQFF.

In this sample, this clone turned up a few times. The J gene is TRBJ1-3, the V gene TRBV4-1; D is unclear. This CDR3 is built from 15 residues. From germline, CDR1 is MGHRA and CDR2 YSYEKL. The V end was cut by 6 bases, the J end by 0 bases, with 12 bases between. The DNA of the CDR3 is TGCGCCAGCAGTTCGTTGGGGAGCTCTGGAAACACCATATATTTT. This codes for CASSSLGSSGNTIYF.

This chain links TRBV6-5 with TRBJ1-1, with D maybe TRBD1 (6 bases). Looked up from germline, CDR1 is MNHEY and CDR2 is SVGAGI. Trimming stripped 8 bases from V and 6 bases from J, with 7 bases between. The CDR3 is made up of 10 amino acids. This chain's CDR3 is CASGGSEAFF. The DNA for the CDR3 is TGTGCCAGCGGGGGCTCTGAAGCTTTCTTT.

Remarks on this clone: This may come from a read error, since a much larger clone is one base off. This sequence joins TRBV27 and TRBJ1-1; maybe TRBD1 (5 bases). The CDR3 is 13 amino acids. Trimming took off 2 bases at V and 1 base at J, with 5 bases between the two ends. Germline CDR1 reads MNHEY; CDR2 reads SMNVEV (reference sequence). CDR3 sequence reads: CASSLTGNTEAFF. The CDR3, as DNA: TGTGCCAGCAGTTTAACAGGGAACACTGAAGCTTTCTTT.

This sequence joins TRBV5-8 and TRBJ2-1; D is perhaps TRBD1 (6 bases). V was shortened by 2 bases and J by 1 base, with 10 bases between the two germline ends. CDR3 size: 15 residues. CDR1 and CDR2 from the germline V gene are SGHTS and YDEGEE. The CDR3 is CASSFGQGSYNEQFF. CDR3 nucleotide sequence: TGTGCCAGCAGCTTTGGGCAGGGGTCCTACAATGAGCAGTTCTTC. The whole variable domain, remainder taken from reference TRBV5-8 and TRBJ2-1, is EAGVTQSPTHLIKTRGQQATLRCSPISGHTSVYWYQQALGLGLQFLLWYDEGEERNRGNFPPRFSGRQFPNYSSELNVNALELEDSALYLCASSFGQGSYNEQFFGPGTRLTVL.

This chain links TRBV15 with TRBJ2-1; the D gene is possibly TRBD1 (5 bases). V gave up 3 bases and J gave up 5 bases, with 14 bases separating them. This CDR3 is 15 amino acids long. Looked up from germline, CDR1 is LNHNV and CDR2 is YYDKDF (reference sequence). CDR3 sequence (DNA): TGTGCCACCAGCAGTGACAGAGCCCTCAACAATGAGCAGTTCTTC. It specifies CATSSDRALNNEQFF.

This clone was counted a few times. The chain links TRBV24-1 to TRBJ2-2; D uncertain. Per the germline V gene, CDR1 is KGHDR and CDR2 is SFDVKD. CDR3 length equals 12 residues. V was clipped by 5 bases and J by 6 bases, with 6 bases between them. CDR3 in amino acids: CATSVESGELFF. For the CDR3, the DNA is TGTGCCACCAGTGTAGAATCCGGGGAGCTGTTTTTT.

This sequence joins TRBV2 and TRBJ2-5; D may be TRBD2 (7 bases). Trimming took off 0 bases at V and 6 bases at J, with 14 bases between the two ends. This CDR3 spans 15 amino acids. CDR1 is SNHLY, CDR2 FYNNEI, per germline. CDR3 residues: CASSEALGGLKTQYF. DNA of the CDR3: TGTGCCAGCAGTGAAGCGCTGGGGGGGCTGAAGACCCAGTACTTC.

This clone was seen just once. The chain combines TRBV14 with TRBJ2-7, with TRBD2 as a possible D gene (5 bases). Trimming shortened V by 1 base and J by 4 bases, and 8 bases separated the two germline ends. From germline, CDR1 is SGHDN and CDR2 FVKESK. CDR3 length equals 13 residues. The CDR3 reads CASSQVAGYEQYF. DNA of the CDR3: TGTGCCAGCAGCCAAGTTGCGGGTTACGAGCAGTACTTC. The full variable domain, rest sourced from reference TRBV14 and TRBJ2-7, is EAGVTQFPSHSVIEKGQTVTLRCDPISGHDNLYWYRRVMGKEIKFLLHFVKESKQDESGMPNNRFLAERTGGTYSTLKVQPAELEDSGVYFCASSQVAGYEQYFGPGTRLTVT.

The chain employs TRBV5-1 and TRBJ1-3, with D uncertain. CDR1 is SGHRS and CDR2 is YFSETQ in the germline V gene. The V end lost 3 bases, the J end lost 0 bases, and 10 bases lay between the germline ends. The CDR3 is 15 amino acids. The CDR3: CASSSGGSSGNTIYF. The CDR3 DNA sequence: TGCGCCAGCAGCTCTGGTGGCAGCTCTGGAAACACCATATATTTT.

The chain links TRBV19 to TRBJ1-5; D not resolved. The V gene lost 6 bases and the J gene lost 1 base, with 4 bases spanning the gap. Germline V lookup: CDR1 LNHDA, CDR2 SQIVND (reference sequence). The CDR3 contains 12 residues. CDR3 bases: TGTGCCAGTAGCCAAAGCAATCAGCCCCAGCATTTT. This gives the protein CASSQSNQPQHF.

This rearrangement joins TRBV7-8 to TRBJ1-1, with 7 positions matching TRBD1. The germline gives CDR1 SGHVS, CDR2 FQNEAQ. The CDR3 totals 14 residues. V trimming: 2 bases; J trimming: 5 bases; junction bases outside the gene matches: 5. The CDR3 sequence: CASSLQGVGTEAFF. CDR3 in DNA: TGTGCCAGCAGCTTACAGGGGGTTGGTACTGAAGCTTTCTTT.

The CDR3 DNA reads TGTGCCAGCGGGGGGCAGCCCCAGCATTTT. Translated: CASGGQPQHF. The chain couples TRBV2 to TRBJ1-5, with TRBD1 as a possible D gene (5 bases). Germline lookup yields CDR1 SNHLY and CDR2 FYNNEI. V was trimmed by 8 bases and J by 7 bases, leaving 6 bases between them. The length of the CDR3 is 10 residues.

The genes are TRBV2 and TRBJ1-2, with D uncertain. Trimming stripped 6 bases from V and 3 bases from J, with 8 bases between. The length of the CDR3 is 12 residues. Germline-derived CDR1 and CDR2 are SNHLY and FYNNEI. CDR3 sequence (DNA): TGTGCCAGCAGAATAGTAGACTATGGCTACACCTTC. Protein: CASRIVDYGYTF.

The chain recombines TRBV20-1 with TRBJ2-7, with 7 bases aligning to TRBD2. This CDR3 region has 11 residues. Germline V CDR1 and CDR2: DFQATT, SNEGSKA (reference sequence). Trimming cost V 7 bases and J 5 bases; bases outside gene matches: 5. As DNA, the CDR3 is TGCAGTGTAGCGGGTCGGAACGAGCAGTACTTC. It translates to CSVAGRNEQYF.

This clone was picked up one time. The chain recombines TRBV7-9 with TRBJ2-3, with TRBD2 identical over 7 bases. CDR1 is SEHNR, CDR2 FQNEAQ, per germline (reference sequence). The CDR3 length is 16 residues. Trimming took 5 bases from V and 2 from J; bases not matched to a gene: 10. Here the CDR3 DNA reads TGTGCCAGCAGCCGGGGTGGACTAGAGTACACAGATACGCAGTATTTT. This encodes CASSRGGLEYTDTQYF.

J is TRBJ2-2 and V is TRBV9; the match to TRBD1 covers 7 bases. CDR3 size: 16 residues. Germline V gene sequence: CDR1 SGDLS, CDR2 YYNGEE. J was trimmed by 4 bases and V by 3 bases; bases with no gene match: 9. CDR3 amino acids: CASSAVPGQSTGELFF. Written as DNA, the CDR3 is TGTGCCAGCAGCGCGGTACCGGGACAGAGCACCGGGGAGCTGTTTTTT.

This clone has a handful of counts. The V call is TRBV5-1, the J call TRBJ2-2; 7 bases map to TRBD2. With V trimmed by 3 bases and J by 6 bases, 11 bases remained unmatched. The CDR3 runs to 16 residues. CDR1 and CDR2 from the germline V gene are SGHRS and YFSETQ. The CDR3 coding sequence is TGCGCCAGCAGCTCGCCTCGGGGCGGGGGATCCGGGGAGCTGTTTTTT. Translating gives CASSSPRGGGSGELFF.

The genes are TRBV7-2 and TRBJ2-5; TRBD2 matches 8 bases. V dropped 4 bases and J dropped 2; count of bases not matched to a gene: 9. CDR3 length equals 16 residues. Germline CDR1 SGHTA, CDR2 FQGNSA. The CDR3 region is CASSSRLATEQETQYF. The CDR3 nucleotides read TGTGCCAGCAGCTCCAGACTAGCGACAGAGCAAGAGACCCAGTACTTC.

This chain uses TRBV2 with TRBJ1-2, with unresolved D. The CDR3 contains 11 residues. Germline V gene sequence: CDR1 SNHLY, CDR2 FYNNEI. Deletions cut 8 bases from V and 8 bases from J, with 12 bases between. The CDR3 loop reads CASGREGGYTF. DNA of the CDR3: TGTGCCAGCGGGAGGGAAGGCGGCTACACCTTC.

The V call is TRBV9, the J call TRBJ2-7; D is perhaps TRBD2 (5 bases). CDR1 SGDLS and CDR2 YYNGEE come from the germline V gene. V was clipped by 0 bases and J by 1 base, with 8 bases between them. The CDR3 is made up of 14 amino acids. CDR3 sequence reads: CASSVGSGSYEQYF. CDR3 coding DNA: TGTGCCAGCAGCGTAGGATCGGGGTCCTACGAGCAGTACTTC.

This chain joins TRBV9 and TRBJ1-6; D call uncertain. V dropped 1 base and J dropped 6 bases, with 8 bases sitting between them. The CDR3 runs 14 residues. Germline values: CDR1 SGDLS, CDR2 YYNGEE. DNA for the CDR3: TGTGCCAGCAGCGTATCCGCGTTTAATTCACCCCTCCACTTT. This codes for CASSVSAFNSPLHF.

J is TRBJ2-5 and V is TRBV25-1; tentative D call: TRBD1 (6 bases). Trimming stripped 4 bases from V and 3 bases from J, with 18 bases between. The CDR3 runs 16 residues. Per germline, CDR1 MGHDK and CDR2 SYGVNS. The CDR3 loop is CASSGVTGRIEETQYF. CDR3 DNA sequence: TGTGCCAGCAGTGGGGTTACAGGGAGAATCGAAGAGACCCAGTACTTC.

The chain links TRBV3-1 (or the pseudogene TRBV3-2) to TRBJ2-7, with TRBD1 identical over 9 bases. The ends lost 2 bases at V and 0 bases at J; junction bases unmatched: 8. The CDR3 has 17 amino acids. CDR1 is LGHDT and CDR2 is YNNKEL in the germline V gene (reference sequence). CDR3 loop: CASSQHPPGQGSYEQYF. The CDR3 nucleotides are TGTGCCAGCAGCCAACACCCCCCGGGACAGGGCTCCTACGAGCAGTACTTC.

This clone has only one observation. The V call is TRBV6-1, the J call TRBJ2-2; D uncertain. From germline, CDR1 is MNHNS and CDR2 SASEGT. The CDR3 has 13 residues. V was clipped by 4 bases and J by 5 bases, with 8 bases between them. CDR3 sequence: CASSARPTGELFF. CDR3 coding DNA: TGTGCCAGCAGTGCTCGTCCGACCGGGGAGCTGTTTTTT.

The V and J genes are TRBV3-1 (or the pseudogene TRBV3-2) and TRBJ1-1; a possible D gene is TRBD1 (5 bases). Germline assignment: CDR1 LGHDT and CDR2 YNNKEL (reference sequence). V was shortened by 1 base and J by 3 bases, with 9 bases between the two germline ends. This CDR3 has 14 residues. The CDR3 spells CASSQASGYTEAFF. Written as DNA, the CDR3 is TGTGCCAGCAGCCAAGCGTCAGGGTACACTGAAGCTTTCTTT.

This rearrangement joins TRBV5-5 to TRBJ1-5; D unclear. CDR1 is SGHKS and CDR2 is YYEKEE in the germline V gene (reference sequence). This CDR3 is 16 amino acids long. Trimming left V 2 bases short and J 8 bases short, with 20 bases between. CDR3 DNA sequence: TGTGCCAGCAGCTTTCTGTCAATCAGAGGCGGAGAGCCCCAGCATTTT. Protein sequence: CASSFLSIRGGEPQHF.